One sample yielded the 11 T cell receptor beta chains listed below, sequenced in a study of post-analysis software for immune sequencing data. Findings and caveats of the study: Four to six TRBV segments were significantly more frequent in patients than in controls. TRBV5-6, TRBV5-1 and TRBV20-1 were among these segments.

Unique molecular identifiers were carried by the TCR beta cDNA libraries. TCRdb used MiXCR to reprocess the PCR reads, holding one entry per CDR3 protein. In the table there are 600,000 to 700,000 distinct CDR3 sequences, around 60% of which are singletons. Their antigen targets remain unknown. Sequencing was done on a sample of blood. Receptors originate from a girl aged 2-10 years with multiple sclerosis.

This chain uses TRBV10-3 with TRBJ1-2; 8 nucleotides line up with TRBD1. The CDR3 length is 15 residues. The J segment lost 1 base and the V segment lost 7 bases, leaving 8 bases of the junction unmatched. CDR1 is ENHRY, CDR2 SYGVKD, per germline. This CDR3 is CAIKATGDRNYGYTF. The CDR3 nucleotides are TGTGCCATCAAAGCGACAGGGGATCGTAACTATGGCTACACCTTC.

The chain combines TRBV20-1 with TRBJ1-1, with a weak D call TRBD1 (5 bases). The CDR3 covers 15 residues. Germline V CDR1 and CDR2: DFQATT, SNEGSKA (reference sequence). Trimming took off 3 bases at V and 3 bases at J, with 17 bases between the two ends. The CDR3 DNA sequence: TGCAGTGCTAGCGAGGGACCTAACCCCCACACTGAAGCTTTCTTT. It encodes CSASEGPNPHTEAFF.

The chain uses TRBV6-5 and TRBJ2-3; TRBD1 or TRBD2 may be the D gene (5 bases each). Trimming stripped 3 bases from V and 6 bases from J, with 16 bases between. The CDR3 is 15 amino acids. In germline, CDR1 is MNHEY, CDR2 SVGAGI. Here the CDR3 DNA reads TGTGCCAGCAGTTATTCGCCTCGGGACCAGGATACGCAGTATTTT. Translating gives CASSYSPRDQDTQYF.

About this clonotype itself: The junction shows a germline mismatch at one end, possibly a read error. This rearrangement joins TRBV10-1 to TRBJ2-3; 12 nucleotides line up with TRBD2. In germline, CDR1 is WNHNN, CDR2 SYGVQD (reference sequence). This CDR3 has 13 residues. The CDR3: CASGLAGTDTQDF. CDR3 coding DNA: TGCGCCAGCGGACTAGCGGGGACAGACACGCAGGATTTT.

This clonotype has more than one count but fewer than ten. This chain uses TRBV29-1 with TRBJ1-2; tentative D call: TRBD1 (6 bases). In germline, CDR1 is SQVTM, CDR2 ANQGSEA. Trimming shortened V by 6 bases and J by 8 bases, and 16 bases separated the two germline ends. This CDR3 spans 12 amino acids. The CDR3 DNA reads TGCAGCGTACTTACAGGGATGGGGGGCTACACCTTC. Its translation: CSVLTGMGGYTF.

The chain links TRBV6-5 to TRBJ1-2, with a weak D call TRBD1 (6 bases). V was trimmed by 2 bases and J by 4 bases, leaving 17 bases between them. Germline loops: CDR1 MNHEY, CDR2 SVGAGI. The CDR3 spans 16 residues. The CDR3 nucleotides are TGTGCCAGCAGTTACGATGCAGGGGCCCTAATCTATGGCTACACCTTC. Its protein is CASSYDAGALIYGYTF.

This chain connects TRBV20-1 to TRBJ2-4; 8 bases align to TRBD2. The J call may be wrong; the DNA end is better matched by TRBJ2-7. CDR3 length: 14 amino acids. CDR1 and CDR2 from the germline V gene are DFQATT and SNEGSKA (reference sequence). This CDR3 is CSARAGGSGYEQYF. CDR3 DNA sequence: TGCAGTGCTAGAGCGGGGGGGAGCGGGTACGAGCAGTACTTC.

The rearrangement links TRBV5-1 to TRBJ2-1; 9 bases map to TRBD2. The CDR3 is 15 amino acids. The germline gives CDR1 SGHRS, CDR2 YFSETQ. V shed 6 bases, J shed 7 bases, and the junction held 11 bases outside the gene matches. Here the CDR3 DNA reads TGCGCCAGCACGTTTGTGGTAGCGGGAGCTAATGAGCAGTTCTTC. Translating gives CASTFVVAGANEQFF.

The rearrangement uses TRBV29-1 and TRBJ2-7; D might be TRBD2 (6 bases). Germline V gene sequence: CDR1 SQVTM, CDR2 ANQGSEA. CDR3 length: 13 residues. V was cut by 6 bases and J by 6 bases, with 18 bases left in between. The CDR3 nucleotides read TGCAGCGTGGGGGGACGGCTAGGGACCGAGCAGTACTTC. It yields the protein CSVGGRLGTEQYF.

This clonotype was observed a handful of times. The CDR3 sequence: CSVRPAADTQYF. CDR3 coding DNA: TGCAGCGTCAGACCAGCGGCAGATACGCAGTATTTT. This rearrangement joins TRBV29-1 to TRBJ2-3, with D possibly matching TRBD2 (5 bases). Germline assignment: CDR1 SQVTM and CDR2 ANQGSEA. This CDR3 spans 12 amino acids. V lost 6 bases and J 4 bases, leaving 11 bases between the germline ends.

The chain links TRBV6-2 or TRBV6-3 to TRBJ2-1; no clear D gene. The CDR3 is 20 amino acids. V gave up 3 bases and J gave up 7 bases, with 31 bases separating them. Per the germline V gene, CDR1 is MNHEY and CDR2 is SVGEGT. Here the CDR3 reads CASSYSRSQPVDVLANEQFF. CDR3 in DNA: TGTGCCAGCAGTTATAGTCGGTCCCAGCCCGTCGATGTTTTGGCGAATGAGCAGTTCTTC.